This T cell receptor (beta chain) was profiled in a study of cytomegalovirus exposure and HLA in healthy donors (dated by TCRdb to about 2017). A note on the overall study: According to an earlier analysis of around 600 of the donors, 150 million to 200 million T cells yielded 100 million or so unique TCR beta sequences and approximately 280 Gb of sequence data. Around 320 gigabases of sequencing data and 80 million or so unique TCR sequences were included in an early release covering about 700 HLA-typed donors. The genetic ancestry cluster associated with self-reported Caucasian donors included about 81% of the roughly 400 genotyped donors. The aim of the study was to test whether cataloging public T cell receptors could identify signatures of past pathogen exposure. The T cell repertoires of 666 subjects were profiled by immunosequencing and related to cytomegalovirus serostatus. A separate validation cohort of 100 to 150 different subjects was used in addition to the 666-subject first cohort. The study combined high-throughput TCR immunosequencing, statistical association of individual TCRs with disease status, and machine learning to predict cytomegalovirus infection status. To study patterns of TCR occurrence, a later analysis re-analyzed previously published TCR beta repertoires from 600 to 750 donors and added high-resolution HLA genotyping. The later analysis used no new phenotypic data to find candidate immune exposures, relying instead on TCR beta sequences and their occurrence across donors. An earlier analysis of some 500 of the donors used high-throughput TCR beta sequencing to judge whether each TCR beta V gene segment behaved as functional or pseudogenic. Alongside the repertoire data, information on donor age, sex, ethnicity and CMV serostatus was compiled. Genome-wide SNP genotypes for about 55% of the 666 donors were used in a later genetic analysis, which treated that subset as a discovery cohort. All discovery cohort repertoires had been generated using a single sequencing platform. Class I and class II HLA loci were covered by the typing at four-digit resolution. Typing coverage varied by locus: about 629-630 donors for A, B, C, DRB1 and DQB1; 522 for DQA1; approximately 610 for DPA1; roughly 450 for DPB1. A few DR-DQ haplotypes were treated as single units for association and clustering because of strong linkage in the cohort. On average, roughly 250,000 unique TCR beta nucleotide sequences were sequenced per donor among 350 to 400 genotyped donors of the cohort, with roughly 20% of those sequences being non-productive. The paper as a whole reports these results and caveats: According to a later analysis, TCR association rates differed among HLA loci, with DRB1 alleles showing the most associated TCRs and HLA-C alleles showing the fewest. A total of fewer than 200 TCR beta chains were listed by the study as associated with cytomegalovirus. A later genetic analysis reported fewer N-insertions in productive TCRs among donors in an Asian-associated ancestry cluster than the approximately 700-donor mean. A later analysis associated 16,951 TCR beta sequences with specific HLA alleles at a false discovery rate of 0.05. According to the authors, the approach could potentially be generalized to other disease states and immunological phenotypes. A few of the identified cytomegalovirus-associated TCR beta chains were confirmed in vitro to be specific for cytomegalovirus antigens. An association between a missense DCLRE1C variant and V-gene and J-gene trimming of TCR beta chains was found in a later genetic analysis and replicated in an independent cohort. In this cohort, only TCR beta chains were sequenced, and detectable features were limited by the absence of alpha or paired-chain data. Broadly in line with IMGT annotations, most TCR beta V segments showed up in productive rearrangements about 87% or about 30% of the time in an earlier analysis of around 600 of the donors. Because counts were too low, seventeen rarely observed V segments, including chromosome 9 orphons, were excluded from the earlier analysis of about 500 of the donors. A further reported finding was that TCR beta sequences accurately predicted the HLA-A and HLA-B alleles for most subjects in the first cohort. Cytomegalovirus status was reported to be diagnosed by the classifier with high specificity and sensitivity in both the original and validation cohorts. The presence/absence analyses assumed that sequencing depth was roughly uniform across donors, and that assumption may not be true. Because HLA typing was missing for some donors at each locus, association tests included only the typed subset. A later analysis found that HLA-associated TCR beta chains were more clonally expanded and had lower generation probabilities than equally common non-associated chains. Linkage disequilibrium might explain the correlated functional status among segregating V segments, but an unknown experimental factor could not be excluded. In a later analysis, several top co-occurrence clusters were reported to appear linked to parvovirus B19, influenza, CMV and Epstein-Barr virus. The only immune exposure information available for the cohort was CMV serostatus. Because the 87-base-pair reads could not distinguish some IMGT-functional V segments, including TRBV6-2 and TRBV6-3, those segments were excluded. When HLA alleles, especially DR and DQ, strongly co-occurred, attributing TCR associations to individual alleles was difficult. A later analysis found that most CMV-associated TCR beta chains appeared HLA-restricted, with HLA associations seemingly driven largely by CMV exposure. Most TCR sequences were observed very rarely across donors, whereas some public TCRs were present in many individuals. A group of highly shared sequence variants was considered likely to be a technical artifact of the sequencing pipeline.

The cohort consisted of some 670 healthy bone marrow donors. At the time of sampling, every cohort member was nominally healthy, though immune exposures that went unrecorded were likely present. The donor was CMV seropositive and belonged to the group of more than 250 seropositive cohort members. Every donor gave a peripheral blood sample, and the peripheral blood mononuclear cells from that sample were used for TCR beta sequencing. The Qiagen DNeasy Blood Extraction Kit was used to extract genomic DNA from the blood cell samples. Remarks on this clone: The antigen it binds to is not known. Base qualities were left out, and no much larger clone turns up one base away.

The library came from the immunoSEQ multiplex PCR assay. A mixture of 60 forward primers for TCR Vbeta segments and 13 reverse primers for TCR Jbeta segments was used in the multiplex PCR. Amplification of the CDR3 region of rearranged TCR beta genes was performed with a multiplex PCR assay on genomic DNA. Amplified TCR beta libraries were sequenced as 87-base-pair reads on the Illumina HiSeq System. The original pipeline was this. A later analysis tallied 75 million to 95 million unique TCR beta chains across the 666 repertoires, and approximately 11 million of those chains were shared by two or more donors. Raw reads were error-corrected and collapsed into unique sequences by a nearest-neighbor algorithm in which closely related sequences were merged to remove PCR and sequencing errors. Alignment of CDR3 sequences to IMGT reference sequences was used to assign V, D and J gene segments. For a sequence to be retained, at least a six-nucleotide match to both a V gene segment and a J gene segment was required. A rearrangement counted as productive if the CDR3 had no stop codons and remained in frame with V and J, and every other rearrangement counted as non-productive. CDR3 was defined according to IMGT convention as the region running from the second conserved V-encoded cysteine to the conserved J-encoded phenylalanine. In an earlier analysis of approximately 590 of the donors, sequences lacking an unambiguous match to a single V gene segment were excluded. In an earlier analysis of approximately 560 of the donors, a V segment was called functional when productive rearrangements were above 56.7%, and segregating when the standard deviation between donors exceeded 5%. To diagnose cytomegalovirus status from the catalog of TCR beta chain sequences, a statistical classification framework was built. In a later analysis, V and J genes were assigned by comparing TCR nucleotide sequences against IMGT/GENE-DB human TR gene sequences. The TCRdist pipeline was used in a later analysis to assign CDR3 sequences and most-parsimonious VDJ recombination scenarios. In a later analysis, each TCR beta chain was defined by its CDR3 amino acid sequence together with its V-gene family, and reads lacking a unique V-gene family were excluded. In a later analysis, 450 to 600 highly shared, low-generation-probability nucleotide sequences were removed to address suspected cross-contamination and a sequencing artifact. For each public chain, a later analysis derived a clonal expansion index from normalized ranks of inferred template counts within each repertoire. A later analysis computed generation probabilities with a VDJ recombination model fitted to out-of-frame rearrangements, and checked the results against IGoR. In a later analysis, hypergeometric tests were used to score TCR-TCR, TCR-HLA and TCR-CMV co-occurrence, with a repertoire-size bias correction applied to TCR pairs. To estimate false discovery rates, a later analysis permuted the HLA or CMV assignments 20 times. In a later analysis, co-occurring TCRs were grouped using DBSCAN, with TCRdist sequence similarity added in when clustering inside HLA-allele-positive subsets. Co-occurrence clustering excluded repertoires with fewer than 30,000 or more than 120,000 public chains, plus five with anomalous nucleotide sharing. In its TCRdb copy, this immuneACCESS table keeps in-frame sequences only and misses some clones. Where compared with another copy, unresolved V genes explain less than half of these, and the others have no known cause. V and J calls plus clone size are reproduced from that table; the DNA served to infer D and trimming. For this sample the table gives fewer than 250,000 clones, of which around three quarters were detected only once. 14% of the sample belongs to the ten largest clones.

CDR1 and CDR2 are read off the germline V gene (reference sequence) as MNHEY and SMNVEV. Its CDR3 holds 13 amino acids, cysteine through phenylalanine. The sequence is cut down to CDR3 DNA, 39 bases in frame from base 1. The germline ends are 8 bases apart after V is trimmed by 3 bases and J by 5 bases. Sequencing input: PBMCs. The chain is made from TRBV27 and TRBJ2-1, with a tentative D gene TRBD1 over 5 matching bases. The TCR sequence derives from a woman in her thirties in good health and CMV-seropositive. The DNA reads as follows: TGTGCCAGCAGTTTTGACAGCCACAATGAGCAGTTCTTC. This is translated as CASSFDSHNEQFF.